This T cell receptor beta chain originates from a study of response to subunit inactivated influenza vaccine. Overall study findings and caveats: Only a handful of new T cells, the authors suggested, are recruited with each seasonal influenza vaccination.

The germline V gene has CDR1 SGHTS and CDR2 YDEGEE. The CDR3 length is 16 residues. With V trimmed by 3 bases and J by 4 bases, 6 bases remained unmatched. Of note for this clonotype: Antigen specificity is unknown.

Each CDR3 protein gets one entry after TCRdb re-called the RT-PCR reads with MiXCR. The sample shows hundreds of thousands of distinct CDR3 sequences, around 20% of them seen only once. The TCR comes from a man aged 50-59 years who received an inactivated influenza vaccine. Sequences were derived from PBMCs from blood, sampled more than 4 days after vaccination. The rearrangement links TRBV5-8 to TRBJ2-2; 10 bases fit TRBD2. DNA for the CDR3: TGTGCCAGCAGCTCCACGCTAGCGGGAGCCACCGGGGAGCTGTTTTTT. Its protein is CASSSTLAGATGELFF.